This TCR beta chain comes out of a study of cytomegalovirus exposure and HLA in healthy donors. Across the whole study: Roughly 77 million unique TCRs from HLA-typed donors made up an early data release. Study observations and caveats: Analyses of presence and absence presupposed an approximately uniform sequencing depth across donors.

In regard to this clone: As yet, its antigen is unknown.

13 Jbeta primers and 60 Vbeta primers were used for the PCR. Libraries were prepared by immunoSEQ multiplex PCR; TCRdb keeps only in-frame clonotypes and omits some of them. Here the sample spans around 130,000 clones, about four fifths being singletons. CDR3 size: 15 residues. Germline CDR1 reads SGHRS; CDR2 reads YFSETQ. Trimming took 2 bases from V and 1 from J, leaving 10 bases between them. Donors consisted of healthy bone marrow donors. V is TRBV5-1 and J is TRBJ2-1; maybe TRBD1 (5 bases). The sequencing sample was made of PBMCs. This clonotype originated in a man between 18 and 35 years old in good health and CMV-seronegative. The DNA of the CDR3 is TGCGCCAGCAGCTTTGGGGCGGATTCCTACAATGAGCAGTTCTTC. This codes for CASSFGADSYNEQFF.